This TCR beta chain was identified in a study of spatial heterogeneity in lung cancer. Whole-study results and caveats: The counts of expanded TCRs, ubiquitous and regional, tracked ubiquitous and regional nonsynonymous mutations, respectively. Expanded intratumoral alpha and beta TCR counts tracked tumor mutation counts.

The J segment lost 11 bases and the V segment lost 6 bases, leaving 12 bases of the junction unmatched. This CDR3 has 14 residues. CDR1 is DFQATT and CDR2 is SNEGSKA in the germline V gene (reference sequence). Time point meaning: sample taken at primary tumor resection. Patients with untreated early-stage non-small cell lung cancer, numbering 72, were the donors. This clonotype was seen many times. Its antigen is undetermined. TCR cDNA molecules each had a unique molecular identifier. From the 5' RACE reads, TCRdb called clonotypes with MiXCR, one entry per CDR3 protein. The data hold about 14,000 distinct CDR3 sequences, with about 6% observed a single time.

This specimen was lung tumor tissue, taken at surgery. This TCR derives from a female donor with early-stage non-small cell lung cancer. This rearrangement joins TRBV20-1 to TRBJ2-3, with TRBD2 matching 12 bases. CDR3 residues: CSARLRLAGGLQYF. The CDR3 coding sequence is TGCAGTGCAAGACTGCGGCTAGCGGGGGGGTTGCAGTATTTT.